The clone carrying this T cell receptor (beta chain) showed up just a few times. TCRdb re-derived calls from the RACE reads in MiXCR, one entry per CDR3 protein. Among 150,000 to 200,000 distinct CDR3 sequences listed, roughly 25% were seen once. This specimen belongs to a study of human T cells and chemical hapten exposure. Time point reported: patch test 3, about 24 weeks after DPC sensitization. Treatment noted: therapeutic diphenylcyclopropenone sensitization with weekly scalp DPC. With 7 bases removed from V and 6 bases from J, the gap between germline ends came to 16 bases. The CDR3 contains 13 residues. Looked up from germline, CDR1 is SGHRS and CDR2 is YFSETQ.

The rearrangement joins TRBV5-1 to TRBJ2-5, with D perhaps being TRBD1 or TRBD2 (5 bases each). This specimen was whole blood, taken in connection with sensitization to the hapten diphenylcyclopropenone (DPC). The source is a woman aged 18-29 years with alopecia areata. Some clones in this sample may be carry-over from other donors' samples. For the CDR3, the DNA is TGCGCCAGCGGGGAGCAGGGTCCTAAGACCCAGTACTTC. Translation gives CASGEQGPKTQYF.